The 4 T cell receptor beta chains reported below all come from one sample, sequenced in a study of cytomegalovirus exposure and HLA in healthy donors. The assay was immunoSEQ multiplex PCR, and TCRdb's table has in-frame clones only and misses some. The data show some 180,000 clones, with about nine tenths seen just once and approximately 7.7% held by the top ten. Source material: PBMCs. These TCRs come from a man aged 25-45 years in good health and CMV-seropositive.

This chain links TRBV27 with TRBJ2-7; tentative D call: TRBD1 (6 bases). The CDR3 spans 14 residues. Germline CDR1 MNHEY, CDR2 SMNVEV (reference sequence). Trimming took off 6 bases at V and 0 bases at J, with 12 bases between the two ends. The CDR3: CASRPGQTSYEQYF. CDR3 nucleotides: TGTGCCAGCAGACCCGGACAGACCTCCTACGAGCAGTACTTC.

The chain carries TRBV5-1 and TRBJ2-5; possibly TRBD2 for D (5 bases). The CDR3 consists of 13 residues. The germline CDR1 and CDR2 sequences are SGHRS and YFSETQ. V was cut by 1 base and J by 5 bases, with 9 bases left in between. The DNA of the CDR3 is TGCGCCAGCAGCTTGAGGTTAGCGGAGACCCAGTACTTC. Protein sequence: CASSLRLAETQYF.

The CDR3 sequence is CASRRTGGSYEQYF. CDR3 sequence (DNA): TGTGCCAGCAGGCGGACAGGGGGCTCTTACGAGCAGTACTTC. The V call is TRBV6-5, the J call TRBJ2-7, with 11 bases that match TRBD1. Germline loops: CDR1 MNHEY, CDR2 SVGAGI. Trimming cost V 6 bases and J 4 bases; bases outside gene matches: 5. The CDR3 is made up of 14 amino acids.

This sequence joins TRBV25-1 and TRBJ1-5; D unclear. CDR3 size: 13 residues. Trimming took off 9 bases at V and 0 bases at J, with 9 bases between the two ends. Per germline, CDR1 MGHDK and CDR2 SYGVNS. CDR3 amino acids: CARGPSSNQPQHF. The CDR3 DNA follows: TGTGCCAGAGGCCCCTCTAGCAATCAGCCCCAGCATTTT.